This T cell receptor (beta chain) was retrieved from a study of post-analysis software for immune sequencing data. Study-level points and caveats: Comparison of patients with controls showed five or six TRBV segments more frequent in patients, TRBV5-6, TRBV5-1 and TRBV20-1 among them.

Unique molecular identifiers were carried by the TCR beta cDNA libraries. TCRdb reprocessed the PCR reads with MiXCR, giving one entry per CDR3 protein. The sample includes hundreds of thousands of distinct CDR3 sequences, 59% of them seen just once. There are 13 residues in the CDR3. V was trimmed by 3 bases and J by 11 bases, leaving 11 bases between them. Per germline, CDR1 ENHRY and CDR2 SYGVKD. A remark on this clonotype: The antigen remains unidentified.

The gene calls are TRBV10-3 and TRBJ1-6, with unresolved D. Sequenced: blood. The source is a girl aged 2 to 10 with multiple sclerosis. CDR3 in amino acids: CAISDGSLTPLHF. CDR3 nucleotide sequence: TGTGCCATCAGTGACGGCAGTTTGACACCCCTCCACTTT.